One sample yielded the 24 T cell receptor beta chains listed below, sequenced in a study of shared clonotypes between healthy human individuals. TCRdb's copy holds only in-frame clones and misses some; the assay was immunoSEQ multiplex PCR. The sample shows about 550,000 clones, about 95% of them seen only once. CD8 cells classed as naive were CD45RO-negative and positively selected for CCR7, excluding terminally differentiated effector memory CD45RA+ cells. The source material was naive CD8+ T cells sorted from blood. The receptor set was obtained from a woman between 25 and 40 years old in good health.

The chain uses TRBV28 and TRBJ1-5, with D uncertain. Germline CDR1 and CDR2: MDHEN and SYDVKM. Trimming removed 7 bases from V and 5 bases from J, with 15 bases in between. This CDR3 is built from 14 residues. Written as DNA, the CDR3 is TGTGCCAGCAACAGCCGCCCACCTCATCAGCCCCAGCATTTT. It is translated as CASNSRPPHQPQHF.

This rearrangement joins TRBV27 to TRBJ2-3; D uncertain. With 6 bases removed from V and 5 bases from J, the gap between germline ends came to 15 bases. The CDR3 totals 14 residues. Per germline, CDR1 MNHEY and CDR2 SMNVEV (reference sequence). The CDR3 is CASRSMFSGDTQYF. CDR3 bases: TGTGCCAGCAGATCTATGTTTTCAGGAGATACGCAGTATTTT.

The gene calls are TRBV28 and TRBJ2-5; 9 positions agree with TRBD1. The V gene end was trimmed by 5 bases and the J gene end by 5 bases; junction bases not matched to a gene: 6. This CDR3 spans 14 amino acids. The V gene's germline CDR1 is MDHEN and CDR2 SYDVKM. The CDR3 sequence: CASSPRDRAETQYF. CDR3 in DNA: TGTGCCAGCAGTCCCCGGGACAGGGCCGAGACCCAGTACTTC.

This clone has a single count. V and J are TRBV7-2 and TRBJ2-1; D not certain. CDR3 length equals 19 residues. Germline V gene data show CDR1 as SGHTA and CDR2 as FQGNSA. The V and J ends lost 0 bases and 0 bases respectively, with 18 bases between them. The CDR3 DNA reads TGTGCCAGCAGCTTAGCCCCCCCCATTCTATCGGCCTCCTACAATGAGCAGTTCTTC. Translating it yields CASSLAPPILSASYNEQFF.

This clone was picked up one time. This rearrangement joins TRBV7-9 to TRBJ2-7; D remains ambiguous. From germline, CDR1 is SEHNR and CDR2 FQNEAQ (reference sequence). This CDR3 contains 13 residues. V lost 5 bases to trimming and J lost 6 bases, with 14 bases between them. The DNA of the CDR3 is TGTGCCAGCAGCCCGCACTGGGTACCCGAGCAGTACTTC. Translation gives CASSPHWVPEQYF.

This rearrangement joins TRBV28 to TRBJ2-3, with 7 bases fitting TRBD2. The CDR3 has 12 residues. V lost 6 bases to trimming and J lost 9 bases; unmatched junction nucleotides: 6. The germline gives CDR1 MDHEN, CDR2 SYDVKM. The CDR3 DNA sequence: TGTGCCAGCAGCCCATACGGGGGGACGCAGTATTTT. It is translated as CASSPYGGTQYF.

The CDR3 nucleotides read TGTGCCAGCAGCTTAGCGGGAACAGGCTCCTACGAGCAGTACTTC. The encoded protein is CASSLAGTGSYEQYF. The chain uses TRBV7-9 and TRBJ2-7; weak D call: TRBD1 (5 bases). This CDR3 region has 15 residues. Germline values: CDR1 SEHNR, CDR2 FQNEAQ (reference sequence). V lost 0 bases to trimming and J lost 0 bases, with 9 bases between them.

The J gene is TRBJ1-1, the V gene TRBV9, with TRBD1 matching over 9 bases. This CDR3 spans 14 amino acids. With 3 bases clipped from V and 12 bases from J, the junction kept 12 bases outside the gene matches. Germline V lookup: CDR1 SGDLS, CDR2 YYNGEE. DNA for the CDR3: TGTGCCAGCAGCGGATTGAGAGGGACAGGGAGGACTTTCTTT. It is translated as CASSGLRGTGRTFF.

The genes are TRBV28 and TRBJ2-7; TRBD2 aligns across 7 bases. V lost 4 bases and J lost 4; bases outside the gene matches: 7. In germline, CDR1 is MDHEN, CDR2 SYDVKM. The CDR3 runs 14 residues. CDR3 amino acids: CASSSRLARYEQYF. The DNA of the CDR3 is TGTGCCAGCAGTTCCCGACTAGCTCGGTACGAGCAGTACTTC. The full variable domain, its missing parts supplied by reference TRBV28 and TRBJ2-7, is DVKVTQSSRYLVKRTGEKVFLECVQDMDHENMFWYRQDPGLGLRLIYFSYDVKMKEKGDIPEGYSVSREKKERFSLILESASTNQTSMYLCASSSRLARYEQYFGPGTRLTVT.

The chain combines TRBV11-2 with TRBJ2-1; TRBD1 aligns across 7 bases. This CDR3 comprises 16 residues. Trimming at V came to 3 bases and at J to 8 bases, leaving 13 bases not matched to a gene. Germline assignment: CDR1 SGHAT and CDR2 FQNNGV. CDR3 nucleotides: TGTGCCAGCAGCTTGTCAACGGGACAGCTAGTAGATGAGCAGTTCTTC. Translated: CASSLSTGQLVDEQFF.

V usage is TRBV4-1 and J usage is TRBJ1-1; a possible D gene is TRBD1 (5 bases). This CDR3 is 14 amino acids long. The germline V gene encodes CDR1 MGHRA and CDR2 YSYEKL. Deletions cut 1 base from V and 10 bases from J, with 16 bases between. The CDR3: CASSQVSLQDGAFF. DNA for the CDR3: TGCGCCAGCAGCCAAGTTTCGCTACAGGACGGAGCTTTCTTT.

The V gene is TRBV7-8, the J gene TRBJ2-5, with 8 bases that match TRBD1. V shed 5 bases, J shed 5 bases, and the junction held 4 bases outside the gene matches. The germline V gene encodes CDR1 SGHVS and CDR2 FQNEAQ. The CDR3 sequence is 13 residues long. CDR3: CASSPGGPETQYF. DNA of the CDR3: TGTGCCAGCAGCCCAGGGGGCCCGGAGACCCAGTACTTC.

The rearrangement links TRBV11-2 to TRBJ1-5; no firm D call. V lost 4 bases and J lost 9, with 16 bases in between. Germline V gene lookup returns CDR1 SGHAT and CDR2 FQNNGV. The CDR3 runs 14 residues. The CDR3 is CASSSGGDFGPQHF. CDR3 nucleotide sequence: TGTGCCAGCAGCTCCGGAGGAGACTTCGGGCCCCAGCATTTT. Full variable domain (missing parts from reference TRBV11-2 and TRBJ1-5): EAGVAQSPRYKIIEKRQSVAFWCNPISGHATLYWYQQILGQGPKLLIQFQNNGVVDDSQLPKDRFSAERLKGVDSTLKIQPAKLEDSAVYLCASSSGGDFGPQHFGDGTRLSIL.

The chain employs TRBV5-4 and TRBJ1-1; TRBD1 aligns across 7 bases. Trimming cost V 2 bases and J 5 bases; bases outside gene matches: 9. Germline values: CDR1 SGHNT, CDR2 YYREEE (reference sequence). CDR3 length equals 15 residues. In nucleotides, the CDR3 is TGTGCCAGCAGCTTTCAGGGGGGACAAGGAACTGAAGCTTTCTTT. Amino acids: CASSFQGGQGTEAFF.

The chain recombines TRBV10-3 with TRBJ2-5; 11 bases map to TRBD1. V was pared by 3 bases and J by 5 bases, with 11 bases of the junction left unmatched. Germline CDR1 is ENHRY and CDR2 is SYGVKD. The CDR3 extends over 17 amino acids. CDR3 residues: CAISETLGQGVLETQYF. The CDR3 coding sequence is TGTGCCATCAGTGAAACCCTGGGACAGGGGGTTTTGGAGACCCAGTACTTC.

Concerning this clone: Other DNA sequences from this sample encode an identical CDR3 as well. The V and J genes are TRBV6-5 and TRBJ2-7, with 9 bases aligning to TRBD1. This CDR3 comprises 13 residues. After removal of 6 bases from V and 5 bases from J, the junction contained 5 bases not matched to a gene. From germline, CDR1 is MNHEY and CDR2 SVGAGI. The CDR3 coding sequence is TGTGCCAGCAGGGGACAGGGACTCAACGAGCAGTACTTC. Its protein product is CASRGQGLNEQYF.

This clone was seen a single time. The chain employs TRBV15 and TRBJ1-1, with D hard to call. Germline CDR1 and CDR2: LNHNV and YYDKDF (reference sequence). Trimming stripped 0 bases from V and 2 bases from J, with 13 bases between. The CDR3 runs to 16 residues. CDR3 residues: CATSRDGRQTNTEAFF. The CDR3 bases are TGTGCCACCAGCAGAGATGGTCGTCAGACAAACACTGAAGCTTTCTTT.

V usage is TRBV7-2 and J usage is TRBJ2-3, with TRBD1 as a possible D gene (7 bases). The CDR3 contains 12 residues. Trimming took 5 bases from V and 8 from J, leaving 11 bases between them. Germline CDR1 SGHTA, CDR2 FQGNSA. Here the CDR3 reads CASSPGGRTQYF. The CDR3 DNA reads TGTGCCAGCAGCCCAGGGGGGCGTACGCAGTATTTT.

The rearrangement links TRBV27 to TRBJ2-5, with D unclear. CDR3 size: 11 residues. Germline lookup yields CDR1 MNHEY and CDR2 SMNVEV (reference sequence). V shed 8 bases and J shed 1 base, with 5 bases lying between them. Here the CDR3 reads CASRRQETQYF. DNA for the CDR3: TGTGCCAGCCGTCGCCAAGAGACCCAGTACTTC.

The gene calls are TRBV2 and TRBJ2-1, with a weak D call TRBD2 (5 bases). V lost 3 bases, J lost 12 bases, and 15 bases lay in between. There are 13 residues in the CDR3. Per germline, CDR1 SNHLY and CDR2 FYNNEI. CDR3 protein: CASSEVSDGGQFF. CDR3 DNA: TGTGCCAGCAGTGAGGTGTCGGATGGAGGGCAGTTCTTC. Using reference TRBV2 and TRBJ2-1 for the parts outside the CDR3, the full variable domain is EPEVTQTPSHQVTQMGQEVILRCVPISNHLYFYWYRQILGQKVEFLVSFYNNEISEKSEIFDDQFSVERPDGSNFTLKIRSTKLEDSAMYFCASSEVSDGGQFFGPGTRLTVL.

This chain links TRBV6-5 with TRBJ2-7; tentative D call: TRBD1 (6 bases). The V end lost 6 bases, the J end lost 7 bases, and 19 bases lay between the germline ends. CDR1 is MNHEY and CDR2 is SVGAGI in the germline V gene. The CDR3 consists of 14 residues. The CDR3 sequence is CASSPTGPEGEQYF. The DNA for the CDR3 is TGTGCCAGCAGCCCGACAGGCCCTGAGGGAGAGCAGTACTTC.

V and J are TRBV30 and TRBJ2-7, with D tentatively TRBD2 (5 bases). The ends were cut back, 1 base at V and 6 bases at J, with 16 bases in the middle. CDR1 and CDR2 from the germline V gene are GTSNPN and SVGIG (reference sequence). The CDR3 consists of 14 residues. The CDR3 region is CAWSAGNGWPEQYF. CDR3 DNA sequence: TGTGCCTGGAGTGCGGGAAACGGATGGCCCGAGCAGTACTTC.

This sequence joins TRBV7-9 and TRBJ1-1; D gene ambiguous. The ends were cut back, 1 base at V and 5 bases at J, with 8 bases in the middle. The CDR3 totals 13 residues. Germline V gene data show CDR1 as SEHNR and CDR2 as FQNEAQ (reference sequence). As DNA, the CDR3 is TGTGCCAGCAGCTTAGGCAGGAGGACTGAAGCTTTCTTT. Encoded protein: CASSLGRRTEAFF.

V gene TRBV2 combines with J gene TRBJ1-5; the match to TRBD1 covers 10 bases. Looked up from germline, CDR1 is SNHLY and CDR2 is FYNNEI. The CDR3 is 14 residues long. V shed 4 bases and J 5 bases; nucleotides not matched to a gene: 2. CDR3 residues: CASSVGQGHQPQHF. The DNA of the CDR3 is TGTGCCAGCAGTGTGGGACAGGGGCATCAGCCCCAGCATTTT.